The rows below give T cell receptor beta chains drawn from one sample of a study of regulatory T cells in long-lasting Graves disease. TCRdb reprocessed the multiplex PCR reads with MiXCR, giving one entry per CDR3 protein. Of more than 400,000 distinct CDR3 sequences listed, around 15% are singletons. This same sample was also taken into another study, of T cells in Graves' hyperthyroidism and ophthalmopathy.

Sequenced material: peripheral blood mononuclear cells (PBMCs), taken at new diagnosis, from a patient treated with antithyroid drugs. Source of these receptors: a man aged 40-49 years with Graves disease. Each CDR3 is given with its conserved first and last residue. D genes are given only for firm matches. Where a row states a size, it is once, few, many or the class of an expanded clone; other rows omit it.

>TRBJ2-1|many|TRBV20-1|NA
CSAHRDTSYNEQFF
TGCAGTGCCCACCGGGACACTTCCTACAATGAGCAGTTCTTC
>TRBJ2-1|once|TRBV6-2/TRBV6-3|NA
CASETGAGEQFF
TGTGCCAGCGAGACGGGTGCGGGAGAGCAGTTCTTC
>TRBJ1-1|many|TRBV28|TRBD1
CASSEGTGGAFF
TGTGCCAGCAGCGAAGGAACAGGGGGAGCTTTCTTT
>TRBJ2-4|few|TRBV5-1|NA
CASSSRYRERIQYF
TGCGCCAGCAGCTCCCGTTATCGGGAGCGGATTCAGTACTTC
>TRBJ2-7|many|TRBV28|TRBD2
CASSSPGGPYEQYF
TGTGCCAGCAGTTCCCCGGGAGGGCCGTACGAGCAGTACTTC
>TRBJ2-7|many|TRBV5-6|NA
CASSSDFEVYEQYF
TGTGCCAGCAGCTCGGATTTTGAGGTATACGAGCAGTACTTC
>TRBJ2-5|few|TRBV19|TRBD1
CASSAALGQQGEAETQYF
TGTGCCAGTAGTGCCGCCCTGGGGCAACAGGGGGAGGCGGAGACCCAGTACTTC
>TRBJ1-1|NA|TRBV19|NA
CASSILGVNTEALF
TGTGCCAGTAGTATATTGGGAGTGAACACTGAAGCTCTCTTT
>TRBJ2-1|NA|TRBV14|NA
CASSQVRSGRDEQFF
TGTGCCAGCAGCCAAGTTCGGTCGGGAAGGGATGAGCAGTTCTTC
>TRBJ2-7|many|TRBV3-1|TRBD1
CASSPRGTGVSYEQYF
TGTGCCAGCAGCCCTCGTGGAACAGGGGTTAGCTACGAGCAGTACTTC
>TRBJ2-5|many|TRBV24-1|NA
CATSFQETQYF
TGTGCCACCAGTTTCCAAGAGACCCAGTACTTC
>TRBJ2-5|NA|TRBV19|NA
CASSVGNVLLETQYF
TGTGCCAGTAGTGTCGGAAACGTACTACTGGAGACCCAGTACTTC
>TRBJ2-7|many|TRBV11-2|TRBD2
CASSLGTSGISYEQYF
TGTGCCAGCAGCTTAGGGACTAGCGGGATATCCTACGAGCAGTACTTC
>TRBJ2-1|NA|TRBV5-1|NA
CASSLEGLMDEQFF
TGCGCCAGCAGCTTGGAGGGGTTGATGGATGAGCAGTTCTTC
>TRBJ2-7|few|TRBV29-1|TRBD1
CSAGQGANEQYF
TGCAGCGCAGGACAGGGGGCCAACGAGCAGTACTTC
>TRBJ2-7|NA|TRBV10-3|TRBD1
CAISEDPRDRGRSSYEQYF
TGTGCCATCAGTGAGGACCCCCGGGACAGGGGCCGGAGCTCCTACGAGCAGTACTTC
>TRBJ2-1|many|TRBV11-2|NA
CASSLEAASLKFF
TGTGCCAGCAGCTTAGAAGCCGCGAGCCTTAAGTTCTTC
>TRBJ2-1|many|TRBV7-6|NA
CASSLVSRDNEQFF
TGTGCCAGCAGCTTAGTTTCTAGAGACAATGAGCAGTTCTTC
>TRBJ1-5|many|TRBV12-3/TRBV12-4|TRBD1
CASTTGAQPQHF
TGTGCCAGCACCACAGGGGCCCAGCCCCAGCATTTT
>TRBJ1-2|many|TRBV2|NA
CASGTPGNYGYTF
TGTGCCAGCGGGACTCCAGGGAACTATGGCTACACCTTC
>TRBJ2-7|many|TRBV27|TRBD2
CASKLAAQDYEQYF
TGTGCCAGCAAACTAGCGGCCCAGGACTACGAGCAGTACTTC
>TRBJ2-1|many|TRBV5-1|TRBD2
CASSAGLAINNEQFF
TGCGCCAGCAGCGCCGGACTAGCGATTAACAATGAGCAGTTCTTC
>TRBJ1-5|many|TRBV3-1|NA
CASSPRLYQPQHF
TGTGCCAGCAGCCCTCGACTTTATCAGCCCCAGCATTTT
>TRBJ1-2|many|TRBV28|TRBD1
CASSPSGTVLYGYTF
TGTGCCAGCAGCCCATCCGGGACAGTGCTCTATGGCTACACCTTC
>TRBJ2-3|many|TRBV20-1|TRBD1
CSATGTGRTDTQYF
TGCAGTGCTACCGGGACAGGACGCACAGATACGCAGTATTTT
>TRBJ2-1|NA|TRBV7-8|NA
CASSKRLVPSYNEQFF
TGTGCCAGCAGCAAACGACTAGTCCCCTCCTACAATGAGCAGTTCTTC